This T cell receptor (beta chain) emerged from a study of blood T cell repertoires in COVID-19. This clone showed up just once. Sequenced by immunoSEQ multiplex PCR; TCRdb stores in-frame clones only, minus some. Counted here are about 330,000 clones, around 86% occurring once; the ten biggest clones make up about 9.4%. Trimming took off 0 bases at V and 6 bases at J, with 12 bases between the two ends. This CDR3 region has 15 residues. Looked up from germline, CDR1 is LGHDT and CDR2 is YNNKEL (reference sequence). The origin of this receptor is a young woman who had recovered from COVID-19. The V call is TRBV3-1 (or the pseudogene TRBV3-2), the J call TRBJ1-3; tentatively, D is TRBD1 (5 bases). Sequencing was carried out using PBMCs or T cells enriched from blood (not recorded which). This chain's CDR3 is CASSQDYQGPNTIYF. CDR3 DNA sequence: TGTGCCAGCAGCCAAGATTATCAGGGCCCAAACACCATATATTTT.